This record concerns one T cell receptor beta chain sequence. Its target is not known. The entry originates in a study of OX40 agonist ivuxolimab in advanced cancers. Study details: Patients achieving partial responses numbered three: one hepatocellular carcinoma case and two cutaneous melanoma cases. Study results and caveats: Antigen targets of the expanded peripheral T cells went undetermined. Doses of 0.1 to 3.0 mg/kg were accompanied by clonal expansion of CD4+ and CD8+ blood T cells by week 6.

Assay used: immunoSEQ multiplex PCR; TCRdb lists only in-frame clones, some missing. The sample holds roughly 56,000 clones, about 80% seen once. Germline CDR1 and CDR2: SGHVS and FNYEAQ. The CDR3 sequence is 15 residues long. V shed 5 bases and J shed 6 bases, with 17 bases lying between them. Specimen: CD4+ or CD8+ T cells sorted from blood, collected in a trial of the OX40 agonist ivuxolimab. The J gene is TRBJ2-1, the V gene TRBV7-6; D remains ambiguous. The clonotype originates from an adult with an advanced solid tumor such as melanoma, head and neck, liver or kidney cancer. The CDR3: CASSRDISGANEQFF. The CDR3 DNA follows: TGTGCCAGCAGCCGAGACATTTCTGGCGCCAATGAGCAGTTCTTC.